Sequencing of this TCR beta chain was carried out in a study of control samples from healthy donors and cancer patients. The length of the CDR3 is 16 residues. The germline CDR1 and CDR2 sequences are MRHNA and SNTAGT. Losses at the gene ends were 0 bases for V and 1 base for J; bases not matched to a gene: 1. This table comes from immunoSEQ multiplex PCR, and its TCRdb copy is limited to in-frame clones, with some not included. The table includes about 18,000 clones, around 83% detected once. Material: PBMCs. V usage is TRBV6-4 and J usage is TRBJ1-5; 9 bases are a match to TRBD1. This clonotype originated in a woman aged 70-85 years with colorectal cancer. In nucleotides, the CDR3 is TGTGCCAGCAGTGACTCTGACAGGGGGAGCAATCAGCCCCAGCATTTT. It yields the protein CASSDSDRGSNQPQHF.